This section outlines one TCR beta chain sequence together with its context. Sequenced by immunoSEQ multiplex PCR; TCRdb stores in-frame clones only, minus some. Among 90,000 or so clones listed, about 88% were seen once. This sample was included in a study of blood T cell repertoires in COVID-19. As for the study in general: Sources were T cells, B-cell-depleted T cells, or PBMCs; the material itself was cDNA or gDNA.

V lost 3 bases, J lost 2 bases, and 10 bases lay in between. This CDR3 comprises 14 residues. The germline CDR1 and CDR2 sequences are SGHTA and FQGNSA. The origin of this receptor is a man in his 60s with acute or convalescent COVID-19. This chain joins TRBV7-2 and TRBJ1-1, with a weak D call TRBD1 (6 bases). The sample consisted of peripheral blood. The CDR3 DNA sequence: TGTGCCAGCAGCTTGGGACACTTCAACACTGAAGCTTTCTTT. This codes for CASSLGHFNTEAFF.